This T cell receptor beta chain was profiled in a study of post-analysis software for immune sequencing data. About the research overall: There were relapsing-remitting, secondary progressive and progressive-relapsing multiple sclerosis among the disease courses included. Study results and caveats: Elevated frequency relative to controls characterized four or five TRBV segments in patients, TRBV5-6, TRBV5-1 and TRBV20-1 among them.

A few counts support this clonotype. No antigen is known for it. The CDR3 extends over 14 amino acids. Germline lookup yields CDR1 SGHTA and CDR2 FQGNSA. Trimming took off 9 bases at V and 2 bases at J, with 17 bases between the two ends. Tagging with unique molecular identifiers was a feature of the TCR beta cDNA libraries. MiXCR, applied by TCRdb to the PCR reads, yields one record per CDR3 protein. The table shows roughly 800,000 distinct CDR3 sequences, with roughly 27% occurring only once. The chain has TRBV7-2 and TRBJ2-7; the D call may be TRBD1 or TRBD2 (5 bases each). The clonotype was recovered from a girl aged 5 to 17 with multiple sclerosis. The sequenced material came from blood. Written as DNA, the CDR3 is TGTGCCAGTTCCGGGACGAAAGATACCTACGAGCAGTACTTC. It specifies CASSGTKDTYEQYF.